A selection of T cell receptor beta chains follows, all from one sample in a study of technical replicates of blood from a few donors. Using immunoSEQ multiplex PCR, the repertoire was profiled, and TCRdb retains in-frame clones only, with some absent. The profile covers about 74,000 clones, with more than 85% appearing a single time and 0.2% to 0.3% taken by the ten largest. Sequencing was carried out using T cells isolated from PBMCs. Receptor source: a human donor in good health. CDR3s include the opening cysteine and the closing phenylalanine or tryptophan. The order of the fields is J gene, V gene, clone size, D gene, CDR3 DNA, CDR3 protein. The D gene is left open where the match is weak. Clone size is stated in some rows and not others, as once, few, many or a class when expanded.

TRBJ1-1	TRBV6-5	few	TRBD1	TGTGCCAGCAGCTGGGGACAGACTAACACTGAAGCTTTCTTT	CASSWGQTNTEAFF
TRBJ2-7	TRBV4-1	NA	TRBD2	TGCGCCAGCAGCCGAACACTAGCGTACGAGCAGTACTTC	CASSRTLAYEQYF
TRBJ1-4	TRBV5-1	NA	TRBD1	TGCGCCAGCAGCTTGGGAGGGGGCCGGTATGAAAAACTGTTTTTT	CASSLGGGRYEKLFF
TRBJ1-1	TRBV7-9	NA	NA	TGTGCCAGCAGCTTAGCAACGTCCTTTGAGGCGAACACTGAAGCTTTCTTT	CASSLATSFEANTEAFF
TRBJ1-4	TRBV30	NA	NA	TGTGCCTGGAGTGTATTGGCCCTCGCGGGTGAAAAACTGTTTTTT	CAWSVLALAGEKLFF
TRBJ1-4	TRBV14	once	TRBD1	TGTGCCAGCAGCCAGGGGACAGGCCCTCCTGTTGAAAAACTGTTTTTT	CASSQGTGPPVEKLFF
TRBJ1-1	TRBV5-4	once	TRBD1	TGTGCCAGCAGGGCGGACAGGGCCGGCACTGAAGCTTTCTTT	CASRADRAGTEAFF
TRBJ2-7	TRBV18	NA	NA	TGTGCCAGCTCACCACGGTTGAGATCAGGGTCCCCCTACGAGCAGTACTTC	CASSPRLRSGSPYEQYF
TRBJ2-5	TRBV13	NA	NA	TGTGCCAGCAGCTTCAGTACCCACGGGATCCAAGAGACCCAGTACTTC	CASSFSTHGIQETQYF
TRBJ2-1	TRBV13	NA	NA	TGTGCCAGCAGCGGAAGAGGGGGGGCGGGGAATGAGCAGTTCTTC	CASSGRGGAGNEQFF
TRBJ2-5	TRBV7-2	NA	TRBD2	TGTGCCAGCAGCTATGGGGGAGGGATCTCCCTCCAAGAGACCCAGTACTTC	CASSYGGGISLQETQYF
TRBJ2-2	TRBV28	NA	TRBD1	TGTGCCAGCAGGCGAGACAGGGGTGGGGCCGGGGAGCTGTTTTTT	CASRRDRGGAGELFF
TRBJ1-1	TRBV18	NA	TRBD1	TGTGCCAGCTCACCGGACAGGGGTAATACTGAAGCTTTCTTT	CASSPDRGNTEAFF
TRBJ2-1	TRBV15	once	TRBD2	TGTGCCACCAGCCTTCGACTAGCGGGCACGCAAAGTCCCTCCTACAATGAGCAGTTCTTC	CATSLRLAGTQSPSYNEQFF
TRBJ2-6	TRBV15	NA	NA	TGTGCCACCAGCAGAGAGGGGGGTTCCTCTGGGGCCAACGTCCTGACTTTC	CATSREGGSSGANVLTF
TRBJ1-5	TRBV30	few	NA	TGTGCCTGGAGTGGATCAGGGTTTAGTGCCCAGCATTTT	CAWSGSGFSAQHF
TRBJ1-5	TRBV7-9	NA	NA	TGTGCCAGCACCCGGGGAGGAAATCAGCCCCAGCATTTT	CASTRGGNQPQHF
TRBJ2-7	TRBV7-9	once	TRBD1	TGTGCCAGCAGCACCTTGACAGGGTCAAGCTCGTACGAGCAGTACTTC	CASSTLTGSSSYEQYF
TRBJ1-5	TRBV21-1	NA	NA	TGTGCCAGCAGGGAGAGGGAGGACAGGGGTGGACAGCCCCAGCATTTT	CASREREDRGGQPQHF
TRBJ2-1	TRBV4-1	NA	TRBD2	TGCGCCAGCAGCCAAGGAGCGGGAGTTTACAATGAGCAGTTCTTC	CASSQGAGVYNEQFF
TRBJ1-1	TRBV4-1	NA	NA	TGCGCCAGCAGCCAAGATTCAGGGAAGAACACTGAAGCTTTCTTT	CASSQDSGKNTEAFF
TRBJ2-7	TRBV4-2	NA	NA	TGTGCCAGCAGCCAAGTCGGGACTTGGGCGGAGAGGTTCTACGAGCAGTACTTC	CASSQVGTWAERFYEQYF
TRBJ1-1	TRBV20-1	once	NA	TGCAGTGCTACGGAAACAGGAGAAGCTTTCTTT	CSATETGEAFF
TRBJ1-5	TRBV28	NA	TRBD1	TGTGCCAGCAGTTTATTGAGGGGGCTATTTAGCAATCAGCCCCAGCATTTT	CASSLLRGLFSNQPQHF
TRBJ1-2	TRBV7-6	NA	TRBD1	TGTGCCAGCAGCTTATTATTTGTGGGGGCAGGGGGTGGCTACACCTTC	CASSLLFVGAGGGYTF